This entry is about one TCR beta chain. J was trimmed by 2 bases and V by 0 bases; bases with no gene match: 3. Germline-derived CDR1 and CDR2 are SGHRS and YFSETQ. The CDR3 contains 16 residues. This entry belongs to a study of long-term antiretroviral therapy in people with HIV. At survey level, the immunoSEQ assay was run in its v3.0 version. Sequencing was performed with immunoSEQ multiplex PCR; in TCRdb, only in-frame clones are kept and a portion is missing. The repertoire holds about 30,000 clones, with roughly 87% as singletons. The chain is built from TRBV5-1 and TRBJ2-3; 10 bases map to TRBD2. Here the sequenced sample was unsorted PBMCs, taken 2 years after starting antiretroviral therapy. The origin of this receptor is a man aged 45-65 years with HIV. The CDR3 region is CASSLGTSGDTDTQYF. DNA for the CDR3: TGCGCCAGCAGCTTGGGTACTAGCGGGGACACAGATACGCAGTATTTT.